This T cell receptor (beta chain) emerged from a study of blood T cell repertoires in COVID-19. The CDR3 sequence is 15 residues long. Trimming at V came to 0 bases and at J to 3 bases, leaving 5 bases not matched to a gene. Looked up from germline, CDR1 is SGDLS and CDR2 is YYNGEE. TCRdb's copy holds only in-frame clones and misses some; the assay was immunoSEQ multiplex PCR. Among 200,000 to 300,000 clones, 86% were seen once, and the ten largest hold just under 2%. Sequencing input: peripheral blood. J is TRBJ2-7 and V is TRBV9; 8 bases map to TRBD2. This clonotype originated in a man aged 30 to 39 with active or convalescent COVID-19. The DNA for the CDR3 is TGTGCCAGCAGCGTAGGACCGAGCGGGGGCTACGAGCAGTACTTC. Residues: CASSVGPSGGYEQYF.